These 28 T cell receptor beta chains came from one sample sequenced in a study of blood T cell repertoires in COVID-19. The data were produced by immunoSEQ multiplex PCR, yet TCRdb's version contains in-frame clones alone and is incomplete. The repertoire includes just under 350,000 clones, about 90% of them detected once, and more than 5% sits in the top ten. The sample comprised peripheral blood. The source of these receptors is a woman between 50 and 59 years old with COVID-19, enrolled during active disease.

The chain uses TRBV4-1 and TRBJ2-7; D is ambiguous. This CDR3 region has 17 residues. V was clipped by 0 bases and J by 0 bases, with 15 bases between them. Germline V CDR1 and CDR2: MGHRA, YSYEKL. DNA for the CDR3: TGCGCCAGCAGCCAAGAGACCCCTCGGCTAGGCTCCTACGAGCAGTACTTC. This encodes CASSQETPRLGSYEQYF.

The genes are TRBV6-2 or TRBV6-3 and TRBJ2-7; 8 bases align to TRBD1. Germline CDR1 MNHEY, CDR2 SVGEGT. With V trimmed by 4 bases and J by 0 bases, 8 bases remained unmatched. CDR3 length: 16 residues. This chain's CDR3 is CASSFLGQDLSYEQYF. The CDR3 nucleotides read TGTGCCAGCAGTTTCCTGGGACAGGACCTCTCCTACGAGCAGTACTTC.

The CDR3 protein is CASTGGRAGANVLTF. The CDR3 DNA is TGTGCCAGCACGGGAGGACGGGCTGGGGCCAACGTCCTGACTTTC. The chain employs TRBV6-5 and TRBJ2-6; TRBD2 aligns across 7 bases. The CDR3 length is 15 residues. In germline, CDR1 is MNHEY, CDR2 SVGAGI. The trim removed 7 bases at V and 2 bases at J, leaving 5 bases unmatched.

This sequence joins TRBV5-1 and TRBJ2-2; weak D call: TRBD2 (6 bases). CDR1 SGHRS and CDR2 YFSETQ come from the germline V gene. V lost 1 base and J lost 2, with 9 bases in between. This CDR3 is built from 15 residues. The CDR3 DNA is TGCGCCAGCAGCTTGCTGGGGGGAAACACCGGGGAGCTGTTTTTT. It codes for CASSLLGGNTGELFF.

The CDR3 nucleotides are TGTGCCTGGAGTGCCCAGGGGGGTCAGCCCCAGCATTTT. Translation gives CAWSAQGGQPQHF. This chain links TRBV30 with TRBJ1-5; 7 nucleotides agree with TRBD1. The germline gives CDR1 GTSNPN, CDR2 SVGIG (reference sequence). This CDR3 comprises 13 residues. The V segment lost 1 base and the J segment 6 bases; nucleotides outside the gene matches: 3.

Written as DNA, the CDR3 is TGTGCCGGCACCGGGACAGGTTTATCCTACGAGCAGTACTTC. It codes for CAGTGTGLSYEQYF. The chain has TRBV30 and TRBJ2-7; 8 bases map to TRBD1. The germline V gene encodes CDR1 GTSNPN and CDR2 SVGIG (reference sequence). CDR3 length: 14 residues. Trimming took 8 bases from V and 1 from J; bases not matched to a gene: 10.

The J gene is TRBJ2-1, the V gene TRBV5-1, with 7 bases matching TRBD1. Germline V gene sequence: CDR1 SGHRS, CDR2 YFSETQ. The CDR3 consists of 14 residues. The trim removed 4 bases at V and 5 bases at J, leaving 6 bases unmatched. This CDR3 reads CASSIPGQDNEQFF. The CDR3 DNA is TGCGCCAGCAGCATACCTGGACAGGACAATGAGCAGTTCTTC.

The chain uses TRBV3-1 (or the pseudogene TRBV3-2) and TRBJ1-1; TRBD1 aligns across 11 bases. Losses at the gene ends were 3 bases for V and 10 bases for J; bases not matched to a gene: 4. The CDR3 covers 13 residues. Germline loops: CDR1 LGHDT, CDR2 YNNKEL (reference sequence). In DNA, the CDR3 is TGTGCCAGCAGCCAGGGGACAGGGGGATCAGCTTTCTTT. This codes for CASSQGTGGSAFF.

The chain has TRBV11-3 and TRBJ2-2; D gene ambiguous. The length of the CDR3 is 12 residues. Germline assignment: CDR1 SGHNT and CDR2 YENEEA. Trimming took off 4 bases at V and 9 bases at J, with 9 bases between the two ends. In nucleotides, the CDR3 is TGTGCCAGCAGCTCTCTCGAGCGGGAGCTGTTTTTT. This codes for CASSSLERELFF.

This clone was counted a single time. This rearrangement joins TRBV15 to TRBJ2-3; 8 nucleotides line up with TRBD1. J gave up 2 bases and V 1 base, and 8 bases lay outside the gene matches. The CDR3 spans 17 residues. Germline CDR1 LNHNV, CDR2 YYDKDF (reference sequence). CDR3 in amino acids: CATSRGGTGGFTDTQYF. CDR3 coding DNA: TGTGCCACCAGCAGAGGTGGGACAGGCGGATTCACAGATACGCAGTATTTT.

The CDR3 protein is CAWAYGTGGNTIYF. The CDR3 DNA sequence: TGTGCCTGGGCTTACGGGACAGGGGGAAACACCATATATTTT. This sequence joins TRBV30 and TRBJ1-3; TRBD1 matches 9 bases. Trimming removed 5 bases from V and 4 bases from J; junction bases left unmatched: 6. This CDR3 spans 14 amino acids. The germline V gene has CDR1 GTSNPN and CDR2 SVGIG (reference sequence).

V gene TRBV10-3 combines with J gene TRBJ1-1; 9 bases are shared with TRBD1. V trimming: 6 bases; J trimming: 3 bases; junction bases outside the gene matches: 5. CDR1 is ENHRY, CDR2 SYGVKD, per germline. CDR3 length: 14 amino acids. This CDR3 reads CAIRKTGGDTEAFF. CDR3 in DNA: TGTGCCATCAGGAAGACAGGGGGGGACACTGAAGCTTTCTTT.

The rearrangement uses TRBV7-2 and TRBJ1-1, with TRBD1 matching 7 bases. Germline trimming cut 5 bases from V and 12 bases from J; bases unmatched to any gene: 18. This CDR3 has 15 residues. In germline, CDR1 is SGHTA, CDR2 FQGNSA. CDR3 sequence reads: CASSLILQTGSQTFF. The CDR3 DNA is TGTGCCAGCAGCCTTATCCTCCAGACAGGGTCCCAGACTTTCTTT.

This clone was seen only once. The CDR3 DNA follows: TGTGCCAGCCGTCCGGGACAGAGGCGGGAGACCCAGTACTTC. It codes for CASRPGQRRETQYF. J is TRBJ2-5 and V is TRBV6-5; 7 bases fit TRBD1. Germline V CDR1 and CDR2: MNHEY, SVGAGI. This CDR3 contains 14 residues. The junction had 11 bases not matched to a gene; V was cut back by 8 bases and J by 5 bases.

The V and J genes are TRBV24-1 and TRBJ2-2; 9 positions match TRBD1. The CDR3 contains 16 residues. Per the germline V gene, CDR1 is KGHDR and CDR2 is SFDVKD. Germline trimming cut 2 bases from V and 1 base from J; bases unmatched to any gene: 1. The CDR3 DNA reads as TGTGCCACCAGTGATTGGGGACAGGGGAACACCGGGGAGCTGTTTTTT. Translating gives CATSDWGQGNTGELFF.

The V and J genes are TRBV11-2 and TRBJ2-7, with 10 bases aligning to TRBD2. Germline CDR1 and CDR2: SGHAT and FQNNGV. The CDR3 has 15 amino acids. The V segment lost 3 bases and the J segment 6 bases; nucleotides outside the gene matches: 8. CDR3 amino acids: CASSFTSGMGGEQYF. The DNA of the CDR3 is TGTGCCAGCAGCTTTACTAGCGGGATGGGAGGCGAGCAGTACTTC.

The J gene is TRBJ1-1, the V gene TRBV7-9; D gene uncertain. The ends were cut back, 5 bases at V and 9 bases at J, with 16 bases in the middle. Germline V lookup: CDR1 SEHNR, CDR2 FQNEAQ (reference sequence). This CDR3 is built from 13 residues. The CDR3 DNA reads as TGTGCCAGCAGCAAACCCGGCGGGATTCAAGCTTTCTTT. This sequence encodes CASSKPGGIQAFF.

The CDR3 loop reads CATSRSGARVNEQYF. For the CDR3, the DNA is TGTGCCACCAGCAGGAGCGGCGCTCGGGTCAACGAGCAGTACTTC. The J gene is TRBJ2-7, the V gene TRBV15; a possible D gene is TRBD2 (5 bases). CDR3 length equals 15 residues. The V and J ends lost 3 bases and 5 bases respectively, with 17 bases between them. Germline assignment: CDR1 LNHNV and CDR2 YYDKDF (reference sequence).

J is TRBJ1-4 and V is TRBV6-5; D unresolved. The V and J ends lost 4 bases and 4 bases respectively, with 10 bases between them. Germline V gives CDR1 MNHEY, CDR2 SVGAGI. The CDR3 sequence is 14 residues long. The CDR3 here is CASSSGGLNEKLFF. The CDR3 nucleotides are TGTGCCAGCAGTTCCGGTGGTCTTAATGAAAAACTGTTTTTT.

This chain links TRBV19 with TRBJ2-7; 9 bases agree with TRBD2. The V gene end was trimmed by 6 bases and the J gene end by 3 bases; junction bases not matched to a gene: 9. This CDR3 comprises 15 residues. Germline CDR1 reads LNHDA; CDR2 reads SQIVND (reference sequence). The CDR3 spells CASSSKGAGGYEQYF. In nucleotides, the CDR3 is TGTGCCAGTAGCTCTAAGGGAGCGGGAGGCTACGAGCAGTACTTC.

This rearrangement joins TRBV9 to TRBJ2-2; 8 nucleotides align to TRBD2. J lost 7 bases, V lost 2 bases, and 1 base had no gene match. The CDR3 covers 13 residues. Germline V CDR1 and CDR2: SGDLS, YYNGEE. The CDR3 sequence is CASSVGRVGELFF. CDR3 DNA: TGTGCCAGCAGCGTCGGGAGGGTCGGGGAGCTGTTTTTT.

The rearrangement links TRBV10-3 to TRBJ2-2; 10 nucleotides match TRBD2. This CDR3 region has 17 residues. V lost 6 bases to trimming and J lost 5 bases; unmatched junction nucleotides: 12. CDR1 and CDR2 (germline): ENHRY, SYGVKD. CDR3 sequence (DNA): TGTGCCATCAGCCTTAGCGGGAGGATCCAGGGGACCGGGGAGCTGTTTTTT. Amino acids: CAISLSGRIQGTGELFF.

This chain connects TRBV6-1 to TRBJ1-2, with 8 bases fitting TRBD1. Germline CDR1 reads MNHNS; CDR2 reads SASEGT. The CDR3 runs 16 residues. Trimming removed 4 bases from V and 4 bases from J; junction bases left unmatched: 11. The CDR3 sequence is CASSGGGQGRGYGYTF. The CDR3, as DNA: TGTGCCAGCAGTGGAGGAGGACAGGGACGAGGCTATGGCTACACCTTC.

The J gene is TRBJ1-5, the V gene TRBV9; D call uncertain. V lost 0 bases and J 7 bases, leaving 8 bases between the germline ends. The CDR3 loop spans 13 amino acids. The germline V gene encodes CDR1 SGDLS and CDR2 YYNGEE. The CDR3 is CASSVDPGQPQHF. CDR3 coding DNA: TGTGCCAGCAGCGTAGACCCTGGCCAGCCCCAGCATTTT.

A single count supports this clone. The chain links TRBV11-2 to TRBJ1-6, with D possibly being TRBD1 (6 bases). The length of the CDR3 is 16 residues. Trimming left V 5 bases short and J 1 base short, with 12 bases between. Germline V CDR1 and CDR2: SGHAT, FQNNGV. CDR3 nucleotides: TGTGCCAGCAGCGCCGGACAGAGGTCCTATAATTCACCCCTCCACTTT. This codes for CASSAGQRSYNSPLHF.

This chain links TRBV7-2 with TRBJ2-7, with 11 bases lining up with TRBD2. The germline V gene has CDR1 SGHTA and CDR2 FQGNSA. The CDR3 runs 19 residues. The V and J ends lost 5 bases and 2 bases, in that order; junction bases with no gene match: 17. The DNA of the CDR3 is TGTGCCAGCAGCATTAGAAGTACTAGCGGGAGTTCGAGGCCCTACGAGCAGTACTTC. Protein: CASSIRSTSGSSRPYEQYF. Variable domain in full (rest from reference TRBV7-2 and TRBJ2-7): GAGVSQSPSNKVTEKGKDVELRCDPISGHTALYWYRQSLGQGLEFLIYFQGNSAPDKSGLPSDRFSAERTGGSVSTLTIQRTQQEDSAVYLCASSIRSTSGSSRPYEQYFGPGTRLTVT.

CDR3 nucleotide sequence: TGTGCCAGTAGTATAGTAGGGGTCATCACCGGGGAGCTGTTTTTT. Translated, it gives CASSIVGVITGELFF. V is TRBV19 and J is TRBJ2-2, with D possibly TRBD1 on 5 matching bases. Between the trimmed V and J ends, which lost 1 base and 4 bases, there was a span of 10 bases. Germline CDR1 LNHDA, CDR2 SQIVND (reference sequence). This CDR3 comprises 15 residues.

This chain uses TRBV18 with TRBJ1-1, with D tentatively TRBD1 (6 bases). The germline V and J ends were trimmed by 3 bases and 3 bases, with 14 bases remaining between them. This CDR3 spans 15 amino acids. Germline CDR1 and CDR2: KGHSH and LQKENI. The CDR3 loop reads CASSPTQGQDTEAFF. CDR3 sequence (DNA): TGTGCCAGCTCACCTACTCAGGGGCAGGACACTGAAGCTTTCTTT.